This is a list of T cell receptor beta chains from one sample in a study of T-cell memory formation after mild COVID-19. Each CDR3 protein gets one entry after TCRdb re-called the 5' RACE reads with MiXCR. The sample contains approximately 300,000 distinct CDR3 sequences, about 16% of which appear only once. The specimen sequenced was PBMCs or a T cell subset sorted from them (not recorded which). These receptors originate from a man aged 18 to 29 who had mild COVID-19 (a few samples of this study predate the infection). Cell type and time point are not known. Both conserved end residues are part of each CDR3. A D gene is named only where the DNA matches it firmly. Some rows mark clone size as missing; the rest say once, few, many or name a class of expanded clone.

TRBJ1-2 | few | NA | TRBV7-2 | TGTGCCACCCGGAGCGGTAGCTATGGCTACACCTTC | CATRSGSYGYTF
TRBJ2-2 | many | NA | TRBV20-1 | TGCAGTGCTAGTTCGGACCGCACCGGGGAGCTGTTTTTT | CSASSDRTGELFF
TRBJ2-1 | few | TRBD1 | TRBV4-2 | TGTGCCAGCAGCCAAGGGGGGACAGGGCCATACAATGAGCAGTTCTTC | CASSQGGTGPYNEQFF
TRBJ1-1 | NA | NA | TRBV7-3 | TGTGCCAGCAGCTTAAGTGGGGGGGTCATGAACACTGAAGCTTTCTTT | CASSLSGGVMNTEAFF
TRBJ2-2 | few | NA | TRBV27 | TGTGCCAGCCTGTGGGGCGGGGAGCTGTTTTTT | CASLWGGELFF
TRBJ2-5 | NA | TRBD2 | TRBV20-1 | TGCAGTGTCGTGGGGGGGGACCAAGAGACCCAGTACTTC | CSVVGGDQETQYF
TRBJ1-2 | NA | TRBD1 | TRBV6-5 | TGTGCCAGCAGTTACCTGACTACAGGGGACTATGGCTACACCTTC | CASSYLTTGDYGYTF
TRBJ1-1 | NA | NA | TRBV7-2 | TGTGCCAGCAGCTATAGCATCTGGGGGCAGAGCGGTGAAGCTTTCTTT | CASSYSIWGQSGEAFF
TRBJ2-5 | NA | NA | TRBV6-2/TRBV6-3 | TGTGCCAGCAGTTTTGATGAGGCGGGGGCCCTGGAGACCCAGTACTTC | CASSFDEAGALETQYF
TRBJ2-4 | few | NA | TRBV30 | TGTGCCTGGAGTGTAACGTTCGGAATAGCCAAAAACATTCAGTACTTC | CAWSVTFGIAKNIQYF
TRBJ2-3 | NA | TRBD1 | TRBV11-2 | TGTGCCAGCAGCCTGGGACAGTACACAGATACGCAGTATTTT | CASSLGQYTDTQYF
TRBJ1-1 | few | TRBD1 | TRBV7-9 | TGTGCCAGCAGCTTGTCAGGGACAGGGACATCGAGCACTGAAGCTTTCTTT | CASSLSGTGTSSTEAFF
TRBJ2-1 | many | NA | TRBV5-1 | TGCGCCAGCAGCTCAAGGGGCAGCTACAATGAGCAGTTCTTC | CASSSRGSYNEQFF
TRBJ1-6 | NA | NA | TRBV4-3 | TGCGCCAGCAGCCAAGATCTGGGGACTGCGCGGCCGCCCCTCCACTTT | CASSQDLGTARPPLHF
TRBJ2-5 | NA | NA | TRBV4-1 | TGCGCCAGCAGCCACGGGACGGAGACCCAGTACTTC | CASSHGTETQYF
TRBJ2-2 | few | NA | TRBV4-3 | TGCGCCAGCAGCCAAGATTGGAGGGTGAACACCGGGGAGCTGTTTTTT | CASSQDWRVNTGELFF
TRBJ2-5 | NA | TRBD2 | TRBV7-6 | TGTGCCAGCAGTGGTAGGGGACTAGCGGGGGGCCAAGAGACCCAGTACTTC | CASSGRGLAGGQETQYF
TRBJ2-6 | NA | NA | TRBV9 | TGTGCCAGCAGCGTATCGGGGTGGTCGGGGGCCAACGTCCTGACTTTC | CASSVSGWSGANVLTF
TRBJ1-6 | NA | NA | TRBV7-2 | TGTGCCAGCAGCTTACCCGCAGGGTGGTCCCTCCACTTT | CASSLPAGWSLHF
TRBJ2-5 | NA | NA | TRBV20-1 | TGCAGTGCTAGGGAGGGGAGGTTGGAGATCCAGTACTTC | CSAREGRLEIQYF
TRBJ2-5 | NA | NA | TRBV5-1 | TGCGCCAGCAGCGGGGGTCGGACGGCCCAAGAGACCCAGTACTTC | CASSGGRTAQETQYF
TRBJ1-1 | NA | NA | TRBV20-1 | TGCAGTGCTGCGGCGGGGGGGGATGACACTGAAGCTTTCTTT | CSAAAGGDDTEAFF
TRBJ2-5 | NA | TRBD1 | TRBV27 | TGTGCCAGCAGAGTACAGGGGGCGGGGGAGACCCAGTACTTC | CASRVQGAGETQYF
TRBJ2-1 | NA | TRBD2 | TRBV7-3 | TGTGCCAGCAGCACCTCTGGCGGGGGGGCCAGTATCCATGAGCAGTTCTTC | CASSTSGGGASIHEQFF
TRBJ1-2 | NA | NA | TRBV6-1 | TGTGCCAGCAGTGACCAGGTCCACTATGGCTACACCTTC | CASSDQVHYGYTF
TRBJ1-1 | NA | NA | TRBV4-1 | TGCGCCAGCAGCCAAGTACCTTCGGGCAGGTGGGACACTGAAGCTTTCTTT | CASSQVPSGRWDTEAFF
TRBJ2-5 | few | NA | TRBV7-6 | TGTGCCAGCAGCTTAGGGGGGGGGCCTTCTTCAGAGACCCAGTACTTC | CASSLGGGPSSETQYF
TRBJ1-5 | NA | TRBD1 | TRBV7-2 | TGTGCCAGCAGCGGCGGGACAGGTAGCAATCAGCCCCAGCATTTT | CASSGGTGSNQPQHF
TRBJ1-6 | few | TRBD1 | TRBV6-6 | TGTGCCAGCCACAGGGGGCGAGGTTCACCCCTCCACTTT | CASHRGRGSPLHF
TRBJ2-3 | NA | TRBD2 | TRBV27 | TGTGCCAGCAGACGACTAGCGGGGGGCTCAGATACGCAGTATTTT | CASRRLAGGSDTQYF
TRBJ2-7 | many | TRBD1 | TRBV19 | TGTGCCAGTAGTATGGGGACAGGGCGCGAGCAGTACTTC | CASSMGTGREQYF
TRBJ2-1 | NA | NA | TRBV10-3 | TGTGCCATCAGTGGCCCCGGGAATGAGCAGTTCTTC | CAISGPGNEQFF
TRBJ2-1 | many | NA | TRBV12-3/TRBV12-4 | TGTGCCAGCAGTTTCTGGATCGGAGATGAGCAGTTCTTC | CASSFWIGDEQFF
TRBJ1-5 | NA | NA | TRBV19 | TGTGCCAGTACGGTATCAGGGCAATCCAATCAGCCCCAGCATTTT | CASTVSGQSNQPQHF
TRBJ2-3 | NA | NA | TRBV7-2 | TGTGCCAGCAGCTTATCCGGGTCAGATACGCAGTATTTT | CASSLSGSDTQYF
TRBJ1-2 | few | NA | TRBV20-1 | TGCAGTGCTAGAGCGCCCCAGGGGCCAGGGTATGGCTACACCTTC | CSARAPQGPGYGYTF
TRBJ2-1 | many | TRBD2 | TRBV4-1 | TGCGCCAGCAGCCTCCCGGGGGGTTCCTACAATGAGCAGTTCTTC | CASSLPGGSYNEQFF
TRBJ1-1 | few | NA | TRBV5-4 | TGTGCCAGCAGCCCACAGAACACTGAAGCTTTCTTT | CASSPQNTEAFF
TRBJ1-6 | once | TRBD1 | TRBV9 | TGTGCCAGCAGCGTAGAGGGGGACAGGGCCTATAATTCACCCCTCCACTTT | CASSVEGDRAYNSPLHF
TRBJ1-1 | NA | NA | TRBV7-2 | TGTGCCAGCAGCTCCAACGGCCATCTCGAAGCTTTCTTT | CASSSNGHLEAFF
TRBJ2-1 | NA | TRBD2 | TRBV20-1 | TGCAGTGCTAGACCGCTAGCGGGGGGGCATTTCAATGAGCAGTTCTTC | CSARPLAGGHFNEQFF
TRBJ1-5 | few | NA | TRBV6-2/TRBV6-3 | TGTGCCAGCAGTTACCGGTTCGAGGGGACCTCTTTCAATCAGCCCCAGCATTTT | CASSYRFEGTSFNQPQHF
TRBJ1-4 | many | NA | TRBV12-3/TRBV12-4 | TGTGCCAGCATTCCGGATGGGGGGCGACTGGAAAAACTGTTTTTT | CASIPDGGRLEKLFF
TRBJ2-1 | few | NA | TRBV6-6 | TGTGCCAGCGCCGAGCGACAGGAGCAGTTCTTC | CASAERQEQFF
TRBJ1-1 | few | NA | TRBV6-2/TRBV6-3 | TGTGCCAGCAGTTACGGTCTGACCACTGAAGCTTTCTTT | CASSYGLTTEAFF
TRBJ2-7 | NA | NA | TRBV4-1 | TGCGCCAGCAGCCAAGTCCCCCGGGTGGGCGAGCAGTACTTC | CASSQVPRVGEQYF
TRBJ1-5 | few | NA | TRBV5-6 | TGTGCCAGCAGCTTGATGGAGGGTTCGGGCAATCAGCCCCAGCATTTT | CASSLMEGSGNQPQHF
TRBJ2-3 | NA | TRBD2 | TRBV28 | TGTGCCAGCAGTTCACCCAGCGGGGGGGAATATACGCAGTATTTT | CASSSPSGGEYTQYF
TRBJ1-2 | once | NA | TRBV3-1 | TGTGCCAGCAGCCCCCTTTCCTCGGGGACTGGCTACACCTTC | CASSPLSSGTGYTF
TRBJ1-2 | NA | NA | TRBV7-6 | TGTGCCAGCAGCTTAGGCCGGGATTGGCGCTACACCTTC | CASSLGRDWRYTF
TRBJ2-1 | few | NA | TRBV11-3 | TGTGCCAGCAGTCTAAGGGGCAACTTCAATGAGCAGTTCTTC | CASSLRGNFNEQFF
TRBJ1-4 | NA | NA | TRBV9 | TGTGCCAGCAGCCCACAGACAACTAATGAAAAACTGTTTTTT | CASSPQTTNEKLFF
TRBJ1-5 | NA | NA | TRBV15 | TGTGCCACCAGCAGGTCGGTACTGGGACAGCCCCAGCATTTT | CATSRSVLGQPQHF
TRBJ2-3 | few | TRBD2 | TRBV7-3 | TGTGCCAGCAGCTTGGGGGTTAGCGGGGTCACAGATACGCAGTATTTT | CASSLGVSGVTDTQYF
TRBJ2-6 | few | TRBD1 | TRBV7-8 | TGTGCCAGCAGCTCAATCGGACAGGACCCGGCTGGGGCCAACGTCCTGACTTTC | CASSSIGQDPAGANVLTF
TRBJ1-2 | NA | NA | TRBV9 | TGTGCCAGCAGTTATAGGGCAGGACTCTATGGCTACACCTTC | CASSYRAGLYGYTF
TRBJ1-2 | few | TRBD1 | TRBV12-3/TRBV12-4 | TGTGCCAGCAAAGACCGGGACAGGGAGGATGGCTACACCTTC | CASKDRDREDGYTF
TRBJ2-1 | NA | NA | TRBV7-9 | TGTGCCAGCAGCTTAGTTCAAGGCCTCAGTGAGCAGTTCTTC | CASSLVQGLSEQFF
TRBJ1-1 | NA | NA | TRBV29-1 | TGCAGCGTGTCTCTGGCGAACACTGAAGCTTTCTTT | CSVSLANTEAFF
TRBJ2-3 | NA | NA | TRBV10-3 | TGTGCCATCAGTGATTCCAGGATGGGCACAGATACGCAGTATTTT | CAISDSRMGTDTQYF